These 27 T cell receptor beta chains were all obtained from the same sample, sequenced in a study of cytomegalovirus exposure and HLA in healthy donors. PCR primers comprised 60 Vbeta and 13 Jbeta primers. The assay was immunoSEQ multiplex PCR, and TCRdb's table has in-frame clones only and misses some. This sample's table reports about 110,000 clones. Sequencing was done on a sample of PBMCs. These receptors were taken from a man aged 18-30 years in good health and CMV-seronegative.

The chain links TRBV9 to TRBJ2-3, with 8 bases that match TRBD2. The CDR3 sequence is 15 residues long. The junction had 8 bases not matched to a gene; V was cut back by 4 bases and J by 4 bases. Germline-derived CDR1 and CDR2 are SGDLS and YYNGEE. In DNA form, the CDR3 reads TGTGCCAGCAGCCCTTACGGGGGGGCGTCAGATACGCAGTATTTT. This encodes CASSPYGGASDTQYF.

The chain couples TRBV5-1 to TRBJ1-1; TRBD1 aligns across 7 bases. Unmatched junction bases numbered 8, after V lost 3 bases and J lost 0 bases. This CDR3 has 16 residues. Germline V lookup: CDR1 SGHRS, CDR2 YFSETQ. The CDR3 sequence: CASSSTSGQMNTEAFF. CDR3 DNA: TGCGCCAGCAGCTCCACCTCGGGACAGATGAACACTGAAGCTTTCTTT. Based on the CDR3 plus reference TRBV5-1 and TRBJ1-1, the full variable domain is KAGVTQTPRYLIKTRGQQVTLSCSPISGHRSVSWYQQTPGQGLQFLFEYFSETQRNKGNFPGRFSGRQFSNSRSEMNVSTLELGDSALYLCASSSTSGQMNTEAFFGQGTRLTVV.

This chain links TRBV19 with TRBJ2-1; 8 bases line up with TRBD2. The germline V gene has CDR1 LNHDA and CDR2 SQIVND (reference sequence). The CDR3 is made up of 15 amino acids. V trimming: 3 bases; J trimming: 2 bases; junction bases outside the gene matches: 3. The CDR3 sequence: CASSMRTSPYNEQFF. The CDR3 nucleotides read TGTGCCAGTAGTATGAGGACTAGCCCCTACAATGAGCAGTTCTTC.

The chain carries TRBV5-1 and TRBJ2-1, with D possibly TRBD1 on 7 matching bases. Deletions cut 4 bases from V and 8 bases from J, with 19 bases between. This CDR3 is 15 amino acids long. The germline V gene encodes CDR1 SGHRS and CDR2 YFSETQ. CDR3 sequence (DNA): TGCGCCAGCAGCCTGAGATCGACAGGGAGGCATGAGCAGTTCTTC. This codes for CASSLRSTGRHEQFF.

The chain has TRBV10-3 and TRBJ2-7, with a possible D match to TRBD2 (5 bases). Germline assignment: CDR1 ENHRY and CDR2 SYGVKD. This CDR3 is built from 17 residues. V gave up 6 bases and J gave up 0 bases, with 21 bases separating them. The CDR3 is CAIRLFREADSSYEQYF. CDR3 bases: TGTGCCATCAGGTTATTTCGGGAAGCAGATAGCTCCTACGAGCAGTACTTC.

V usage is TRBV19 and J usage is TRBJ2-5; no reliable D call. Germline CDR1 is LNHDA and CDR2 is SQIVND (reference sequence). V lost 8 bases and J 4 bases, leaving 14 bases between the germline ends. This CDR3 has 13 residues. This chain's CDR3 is CASRRPPGETQYF. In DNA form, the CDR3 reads TGTGCCAGTCGTAGGCCGCCTGGAGAGACCCAGTACTTC. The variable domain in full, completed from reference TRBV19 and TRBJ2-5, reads DGGITQSPKYLFRKEGQNVTLSCEQNLNHDAMYWYRQDPGQGLRLIYYSQIVNDFQKGDIAEGYSVSREKKESFPLTVTSAQKNPTAFYLCASRRPPGETQYFGPGTRLLVL.

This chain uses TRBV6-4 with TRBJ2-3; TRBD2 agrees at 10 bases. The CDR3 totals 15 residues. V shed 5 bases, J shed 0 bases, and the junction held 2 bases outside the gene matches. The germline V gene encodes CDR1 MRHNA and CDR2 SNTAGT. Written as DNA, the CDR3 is TGTGCCAGCAGTACTAGCGGGGCTAGCACAGATACGCAGTATTTT. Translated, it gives CASSTSGASTDTQYF.

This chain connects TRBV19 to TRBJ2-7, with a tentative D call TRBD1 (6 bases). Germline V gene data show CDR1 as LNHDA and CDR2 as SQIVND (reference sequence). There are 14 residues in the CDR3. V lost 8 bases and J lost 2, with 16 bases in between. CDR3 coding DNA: TGTGCCAGTCGGGAACAGGGCTTGACCTACGAGCAGTACTTC. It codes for CASREQGLTYEQYF.

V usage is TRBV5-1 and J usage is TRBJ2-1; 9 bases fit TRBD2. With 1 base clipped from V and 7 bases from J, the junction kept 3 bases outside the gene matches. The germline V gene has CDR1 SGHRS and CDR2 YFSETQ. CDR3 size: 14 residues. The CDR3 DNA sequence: TGCGCCAGCAGCTTGAGCAGCGGGAGGAATGAGCAGTTCTTC. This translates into CASSLSSGRNEQFF.

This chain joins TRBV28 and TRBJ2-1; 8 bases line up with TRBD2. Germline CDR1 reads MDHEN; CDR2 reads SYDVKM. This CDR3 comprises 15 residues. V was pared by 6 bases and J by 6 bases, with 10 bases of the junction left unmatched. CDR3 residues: CASRQLADLPNEQFF. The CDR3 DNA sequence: TGTGCCAGCAGACAACTAGCGGACCTCCCCAATGAGCAGTTCTTC.

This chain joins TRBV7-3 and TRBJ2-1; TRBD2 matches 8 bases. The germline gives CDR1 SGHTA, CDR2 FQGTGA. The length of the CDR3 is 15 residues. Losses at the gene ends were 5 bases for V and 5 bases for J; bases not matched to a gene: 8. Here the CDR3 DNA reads TGTGCCAGCAGCCCATTAGCGGGGATTAACAATGAGCAGTTCTTC. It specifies CASSPLAGINNEQFF.

Here the CDR3 DNA reads TGCGCCAGCTCCGGAGAATCAGAGACCCAGTACTTC. This gives the protein CASSGESETQYF. V usage is TRBV5-1 and J usage is TRBJ2-5; D not certain. The CDR3 length is 12 residues. Germline-derived CDR1 and CDR2 are SGHRS and YFSETQ. V was shortened by 7 bases and J by 4 bases, with 11 bases between the two germline ends.

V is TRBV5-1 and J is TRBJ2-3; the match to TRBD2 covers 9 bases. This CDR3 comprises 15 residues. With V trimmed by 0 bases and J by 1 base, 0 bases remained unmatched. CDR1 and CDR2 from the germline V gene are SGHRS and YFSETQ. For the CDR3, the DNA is TGCGCCAGCAGCTTGGAGCGGGGGGGCACAGATACGCAGTATTTT. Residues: CASSLERGGTDTQYF.

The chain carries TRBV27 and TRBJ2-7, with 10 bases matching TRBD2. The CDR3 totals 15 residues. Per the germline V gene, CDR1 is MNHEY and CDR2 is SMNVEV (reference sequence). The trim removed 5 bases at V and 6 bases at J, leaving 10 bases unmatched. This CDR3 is CASSKATSGDFEQYF. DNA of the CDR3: TGTGCCAGCAGTAAAGCAACTAGCGGGGACTTCGAGCAGTACTTC.

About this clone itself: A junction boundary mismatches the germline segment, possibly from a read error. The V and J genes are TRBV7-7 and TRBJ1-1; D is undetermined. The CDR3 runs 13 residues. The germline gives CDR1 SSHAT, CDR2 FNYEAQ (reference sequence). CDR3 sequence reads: CASSKQPNTEAFF. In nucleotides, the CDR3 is TGTGCTAGCAGCAAACAGCCGAACACTGAAGCTTTCTTT.

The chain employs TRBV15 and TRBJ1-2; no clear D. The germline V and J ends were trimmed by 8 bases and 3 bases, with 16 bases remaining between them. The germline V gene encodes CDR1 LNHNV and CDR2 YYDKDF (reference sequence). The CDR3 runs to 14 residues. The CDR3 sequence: CATASSPSDYGYTF. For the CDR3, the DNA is TGTGCCACCGCGAGCTCCCCGAGCGACTATGGCTACACCTTC.

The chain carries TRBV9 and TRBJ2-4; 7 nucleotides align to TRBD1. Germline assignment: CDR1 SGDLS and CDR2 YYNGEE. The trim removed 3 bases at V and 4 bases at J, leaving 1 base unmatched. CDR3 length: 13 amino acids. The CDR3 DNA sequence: TGTGCCAGCAGCGGGACAGGAAAAAACATTCAGTACTTC. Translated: CASSGTGKNIQYF.

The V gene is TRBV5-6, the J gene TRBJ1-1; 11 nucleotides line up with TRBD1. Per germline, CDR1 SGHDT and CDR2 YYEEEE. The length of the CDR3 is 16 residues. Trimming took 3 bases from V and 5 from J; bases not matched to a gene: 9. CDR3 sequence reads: CASSSERGQGGTEAFF. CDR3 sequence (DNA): TGTGCCAGCAGCTCGGAAAGGGGACAGGGGGGTACTGAAGCTTTCTTT.

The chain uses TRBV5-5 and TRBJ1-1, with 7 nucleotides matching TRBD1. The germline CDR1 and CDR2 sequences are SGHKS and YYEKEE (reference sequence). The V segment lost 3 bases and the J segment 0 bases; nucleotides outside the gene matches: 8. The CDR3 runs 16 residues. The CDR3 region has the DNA TGTGCCAGCAGCTCCCAGGGGGGAAAAATGAACACTGAAGCTTTCTTT. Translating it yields CASSSQGGKMNTEAFF.

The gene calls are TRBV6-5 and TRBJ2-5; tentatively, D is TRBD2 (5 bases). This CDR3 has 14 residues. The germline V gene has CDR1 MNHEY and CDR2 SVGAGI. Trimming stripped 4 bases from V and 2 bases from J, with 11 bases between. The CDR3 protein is CASSLDLSQETQYF. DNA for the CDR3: TGTGCCAGCAGTTTGGACTTAAGTCAAGAGACCCAGTACTTC.

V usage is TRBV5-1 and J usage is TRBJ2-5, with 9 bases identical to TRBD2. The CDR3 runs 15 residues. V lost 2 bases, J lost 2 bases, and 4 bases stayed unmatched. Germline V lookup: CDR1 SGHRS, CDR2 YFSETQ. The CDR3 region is CASSFGAGGQETQYF. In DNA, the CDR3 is TGCGCCAGCAGCTTCGGGGCGGGGGGGCAAGAGACCCAGTACTTC.

The CDR3 DNA sequence: TGTGCCAGTAGCGACAGGGCTTCATATAATTCACCCCTCCACTTT. Its protein product is CASSDRASYNSPLHF. The chain joins TRBV19 to TRBJ1-6; the match to TRBD1 covers 7 bases. Unmatched junction bases numbered 6, after V lost 6 bases and J lost 4 bases. CDR3 length: 15 amino acids. The germline CDR1 and CDR2 sequences are LNHDA and SQIVND (reference sequence).

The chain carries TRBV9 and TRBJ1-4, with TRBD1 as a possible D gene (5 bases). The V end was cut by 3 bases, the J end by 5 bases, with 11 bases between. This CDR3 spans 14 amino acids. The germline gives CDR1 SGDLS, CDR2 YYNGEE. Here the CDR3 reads CASSETARNEKLFF. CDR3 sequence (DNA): TGTGCCAGCAGCGAGACAGCCAGGAATGAAAAACTGTTTTTT.

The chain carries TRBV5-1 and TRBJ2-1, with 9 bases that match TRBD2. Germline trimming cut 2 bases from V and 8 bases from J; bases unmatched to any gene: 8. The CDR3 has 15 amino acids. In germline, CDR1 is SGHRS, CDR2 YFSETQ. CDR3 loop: CASSFSGRGMDEQFF. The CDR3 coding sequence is TGCGCCAGCAGCTTTAGCGGGAGAGGGATGGATGAGCAGTTCTTC.

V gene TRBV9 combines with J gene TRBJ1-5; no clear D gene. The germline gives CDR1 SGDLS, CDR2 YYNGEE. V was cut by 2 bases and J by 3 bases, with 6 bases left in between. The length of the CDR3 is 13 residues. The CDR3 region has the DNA TGTGCCAGCAGCGTGGCCCCCAATCAGCCCCAGCATTTT. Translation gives CASSVAPNQPQHF.

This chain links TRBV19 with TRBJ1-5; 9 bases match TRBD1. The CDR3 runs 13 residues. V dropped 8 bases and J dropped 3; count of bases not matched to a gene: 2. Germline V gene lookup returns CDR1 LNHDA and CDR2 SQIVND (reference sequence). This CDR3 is CASWDRVNQPQHF. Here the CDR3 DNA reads TGTGCCAGTTGGGACAGGGTCAATCAGCCCCAGCATTTT.

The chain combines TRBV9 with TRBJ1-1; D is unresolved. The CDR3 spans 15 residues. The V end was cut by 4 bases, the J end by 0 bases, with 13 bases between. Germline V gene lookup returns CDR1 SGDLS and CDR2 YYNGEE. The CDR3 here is CASSPQAGMNTEAFF. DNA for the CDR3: TGTGCCAGCAGCCCCCAGGCGGGCATGAACACTGAAGCTTTCTTT.